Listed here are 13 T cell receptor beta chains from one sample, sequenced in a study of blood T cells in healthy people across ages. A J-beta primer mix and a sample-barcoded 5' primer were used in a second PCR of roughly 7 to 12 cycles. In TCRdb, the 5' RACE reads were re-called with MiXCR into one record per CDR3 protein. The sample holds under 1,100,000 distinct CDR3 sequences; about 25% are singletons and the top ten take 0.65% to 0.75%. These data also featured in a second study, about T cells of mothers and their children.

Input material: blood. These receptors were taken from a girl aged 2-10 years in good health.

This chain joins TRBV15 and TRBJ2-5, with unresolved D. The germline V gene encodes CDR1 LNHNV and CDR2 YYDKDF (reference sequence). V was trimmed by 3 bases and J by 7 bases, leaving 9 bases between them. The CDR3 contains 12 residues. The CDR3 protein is CATSSDPGTQYF. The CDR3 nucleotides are TGTGCCACCAGCAGCGATCCGGGGACCCAGTACTTC.

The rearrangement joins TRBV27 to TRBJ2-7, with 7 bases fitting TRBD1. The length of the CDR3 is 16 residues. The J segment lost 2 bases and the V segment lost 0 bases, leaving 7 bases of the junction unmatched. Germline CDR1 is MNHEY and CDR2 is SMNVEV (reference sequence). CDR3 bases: TGTGCCAGCAGTTTATCACAACAGGGGATCCCCTACGAGCAGTACTTC. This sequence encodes CASSLSQQGIPYEQYF.

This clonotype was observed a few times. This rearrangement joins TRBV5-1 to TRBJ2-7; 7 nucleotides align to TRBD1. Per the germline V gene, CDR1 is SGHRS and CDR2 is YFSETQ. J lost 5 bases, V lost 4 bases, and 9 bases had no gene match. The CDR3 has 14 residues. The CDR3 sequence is CASSIETGRNEQYF. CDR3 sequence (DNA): TGCGCCAGCAGCATAGAGACAGGGCGGAACGAGCAGTACTTC. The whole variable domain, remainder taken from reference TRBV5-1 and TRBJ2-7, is KAGVTQTPRYLIKTRGQQVTLSCSPISGHRSVSWYQQTPGQGLQFLFEYFSETQRNKGNFPGRFSGRQFSNSRSEMNVSTLELGDSALYLCASSIETGRNEQYFGPGTRLTVT.

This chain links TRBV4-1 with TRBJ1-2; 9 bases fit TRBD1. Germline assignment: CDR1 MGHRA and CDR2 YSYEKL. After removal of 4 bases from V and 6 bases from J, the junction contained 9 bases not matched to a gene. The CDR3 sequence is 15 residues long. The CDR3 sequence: CASSRRTGASDGYTF. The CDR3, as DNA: TGCGCCAGCAGCCGAAGGACAGGGGCCTCCGATGGCTACACCTTC.

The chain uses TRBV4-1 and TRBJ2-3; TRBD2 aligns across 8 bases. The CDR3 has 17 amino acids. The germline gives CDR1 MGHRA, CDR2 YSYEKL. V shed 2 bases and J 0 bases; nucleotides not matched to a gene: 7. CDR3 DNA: TGCGCCAGCAGCCAACGGGGAACTAGCGGAAGCACAGATACGCAGTATTTT. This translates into CASSQRGTSGSTDTQYF.

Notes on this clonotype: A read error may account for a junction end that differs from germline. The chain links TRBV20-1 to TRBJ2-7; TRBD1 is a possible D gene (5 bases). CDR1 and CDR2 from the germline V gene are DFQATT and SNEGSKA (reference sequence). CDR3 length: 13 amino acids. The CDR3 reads CSARDIRGYEQYF. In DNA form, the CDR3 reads TGCAGTGCGAGAGATATAAGGGGCTACGAGCAGTACTTC.

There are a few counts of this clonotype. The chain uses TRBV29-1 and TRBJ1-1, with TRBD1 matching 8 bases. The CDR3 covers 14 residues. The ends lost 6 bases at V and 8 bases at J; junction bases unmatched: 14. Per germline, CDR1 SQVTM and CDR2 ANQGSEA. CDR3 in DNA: TGCAGCGTCGCAGCCAGGGGGCGAAAAACCGAAGCTTTCTTT. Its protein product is CSVAARGRKTEAFF.

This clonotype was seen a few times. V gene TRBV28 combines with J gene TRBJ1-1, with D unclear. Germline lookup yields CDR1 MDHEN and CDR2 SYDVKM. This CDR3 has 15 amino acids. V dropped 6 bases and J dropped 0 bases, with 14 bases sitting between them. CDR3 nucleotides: TGTGCCAGCAGGCGGCATGGTTCGGTGAACACTGAAGCTTTCTTT. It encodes CASRRHGSVNTEAFF.

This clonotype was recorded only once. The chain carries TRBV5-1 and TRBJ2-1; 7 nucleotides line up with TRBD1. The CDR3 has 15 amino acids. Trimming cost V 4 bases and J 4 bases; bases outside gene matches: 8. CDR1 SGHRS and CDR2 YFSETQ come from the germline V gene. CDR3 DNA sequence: TGCGCCAGCAGCCCCGGACAGGAGGAATACAATGAGCAGTTCTTC. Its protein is CASSPGQEEYNEQFF.

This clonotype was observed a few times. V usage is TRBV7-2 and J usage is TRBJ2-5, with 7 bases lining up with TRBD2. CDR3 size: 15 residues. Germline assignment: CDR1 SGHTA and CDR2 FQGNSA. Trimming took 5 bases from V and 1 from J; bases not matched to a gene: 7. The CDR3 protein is CASSLTTSVQETQYF. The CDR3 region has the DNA TGTGCCAGCAGCCTGACCACTAGCGTCCAAGAGACCCAGTACTTC. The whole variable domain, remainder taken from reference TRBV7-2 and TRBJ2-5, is GAGVSQSPSNKVTEKGKDVELRCDPISGHTALYWYRQSLGQGLEFLIYFQGNSAPDKSGLPSDRFSAERTGGSVSTLTIQRTQQEDSAVYLCASSLTTSVQETQYFGPGTRLLVL.

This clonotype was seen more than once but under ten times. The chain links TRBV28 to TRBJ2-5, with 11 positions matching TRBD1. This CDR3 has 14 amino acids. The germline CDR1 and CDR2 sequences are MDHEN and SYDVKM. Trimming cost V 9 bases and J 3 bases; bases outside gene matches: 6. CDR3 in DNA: TGTGCCAGTAGTCGGGACAGGGGGAAAGAGACCCAGTACTTC. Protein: CASSRDRGKETQYF. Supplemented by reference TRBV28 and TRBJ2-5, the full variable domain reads DVKVTQSSRYLVKRTGEKVFLECVQDMDHENMFWYRQDPGLGLRLIYFSYDVKMKEKGDIPEGYSVSREKKERFSLILESASTNQTSMYLCASSRDRGKETQYFGPGTRLLVL.

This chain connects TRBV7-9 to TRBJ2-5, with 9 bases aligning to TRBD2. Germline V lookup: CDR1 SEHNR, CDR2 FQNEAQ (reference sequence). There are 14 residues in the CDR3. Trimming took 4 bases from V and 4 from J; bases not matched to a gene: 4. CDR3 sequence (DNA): TGTGCCAGCAGCTACGGGACTAGCAGAGAGACCCAGTACTTC. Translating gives CASSYGTSRETQYF.

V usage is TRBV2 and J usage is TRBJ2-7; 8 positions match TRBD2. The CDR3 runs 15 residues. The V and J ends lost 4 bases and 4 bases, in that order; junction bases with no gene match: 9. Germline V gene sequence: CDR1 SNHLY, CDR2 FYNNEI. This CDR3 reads CASSAEAGEGYEQYF. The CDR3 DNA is TGTGCCAGCAGTGCTGAAGCGGGAGAGGGTTACGAGCAGTACTTC.